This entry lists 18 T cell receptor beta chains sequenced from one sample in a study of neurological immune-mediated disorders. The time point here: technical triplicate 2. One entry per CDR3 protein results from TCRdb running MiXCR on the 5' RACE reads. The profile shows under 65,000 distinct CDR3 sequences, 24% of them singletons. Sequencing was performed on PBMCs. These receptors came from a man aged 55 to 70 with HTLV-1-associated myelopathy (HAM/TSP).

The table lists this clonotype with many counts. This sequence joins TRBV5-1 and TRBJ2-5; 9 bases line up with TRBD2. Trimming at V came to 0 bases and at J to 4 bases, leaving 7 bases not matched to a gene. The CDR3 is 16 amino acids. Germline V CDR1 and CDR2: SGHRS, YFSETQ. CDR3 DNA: TGCGCCAGCAGCTTGGGGCGGGAGGGCCTAAGAGAGACCCAGTACTTC. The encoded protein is CASSLGREGLRETQYF.

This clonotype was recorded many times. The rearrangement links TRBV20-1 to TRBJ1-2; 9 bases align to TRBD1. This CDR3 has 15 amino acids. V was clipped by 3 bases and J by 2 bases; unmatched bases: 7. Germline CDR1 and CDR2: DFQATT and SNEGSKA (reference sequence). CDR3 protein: CSASPGQGTNYGYTF. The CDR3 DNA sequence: TGCAGTGCTAGTCCGGGACAGGGAACCAACTATGGCTACACCTTC.

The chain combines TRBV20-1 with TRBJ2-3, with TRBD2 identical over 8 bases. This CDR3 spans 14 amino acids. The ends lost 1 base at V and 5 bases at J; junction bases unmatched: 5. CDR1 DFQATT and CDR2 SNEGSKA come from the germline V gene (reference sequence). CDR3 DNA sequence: TGCAGTGCTAGAGTTAGCGGGATCGTAGATACGCAGTATTTT. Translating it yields CSARVSGIVDTQYF.

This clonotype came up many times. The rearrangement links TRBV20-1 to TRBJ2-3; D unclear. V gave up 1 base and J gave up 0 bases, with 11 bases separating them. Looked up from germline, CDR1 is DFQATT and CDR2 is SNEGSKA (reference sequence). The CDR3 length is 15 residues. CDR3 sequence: CSARGGTSSTDTQYF. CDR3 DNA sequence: TGCAGTGCTAGAGGGGGAACAAGCAGCACAGATACGCAGTATTTT.

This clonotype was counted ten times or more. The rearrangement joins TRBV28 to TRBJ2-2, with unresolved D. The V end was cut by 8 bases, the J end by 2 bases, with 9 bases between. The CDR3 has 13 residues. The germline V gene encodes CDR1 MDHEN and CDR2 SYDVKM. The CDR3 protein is CASLSGNTGELFF. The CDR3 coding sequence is TGTGCCAGCTTGTCAGGAAACACCGGGGAGCTGTTTTTT.

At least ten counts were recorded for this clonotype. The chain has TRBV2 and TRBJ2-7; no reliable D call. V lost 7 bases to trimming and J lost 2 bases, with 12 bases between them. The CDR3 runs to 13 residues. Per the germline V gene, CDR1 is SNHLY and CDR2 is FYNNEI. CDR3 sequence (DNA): TGTGCCAGCAACAGACCCCCTACCTACGAGCAGTACTTC. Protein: CASNRPPTYEQYF.

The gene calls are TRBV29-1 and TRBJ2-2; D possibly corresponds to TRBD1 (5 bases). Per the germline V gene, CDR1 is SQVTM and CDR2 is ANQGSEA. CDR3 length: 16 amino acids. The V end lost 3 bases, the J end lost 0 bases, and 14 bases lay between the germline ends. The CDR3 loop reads CSVEPQGAPNTGELFF. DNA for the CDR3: TGCAGCGTTGAGCCTCAGGGCGCTCCGAACACCGGGGAGCTGTTTTTT.

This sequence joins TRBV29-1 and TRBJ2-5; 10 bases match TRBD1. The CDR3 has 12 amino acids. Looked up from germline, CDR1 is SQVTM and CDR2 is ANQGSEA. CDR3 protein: CVETGGAETQYF. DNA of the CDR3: TGCGTCGAGACAGGGGGCGCGGAGACCCAGTACTTC.

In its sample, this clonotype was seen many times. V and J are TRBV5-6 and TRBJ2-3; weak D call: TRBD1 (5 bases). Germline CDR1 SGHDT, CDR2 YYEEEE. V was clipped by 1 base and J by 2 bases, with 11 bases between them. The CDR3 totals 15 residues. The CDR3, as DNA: TGTGCCAGCAGCTTGCGGGCAGGGTTCACAGATACGCAGTATTTT. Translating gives CASSLRAGFTDTQYF.

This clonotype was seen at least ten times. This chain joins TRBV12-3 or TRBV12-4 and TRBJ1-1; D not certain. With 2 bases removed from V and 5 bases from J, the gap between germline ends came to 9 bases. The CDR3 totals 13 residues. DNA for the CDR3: TGTGCCAGCAGTTTATGGCAGGAGACTGAAGCTTTCTTT. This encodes CASSLWQETEAFF.

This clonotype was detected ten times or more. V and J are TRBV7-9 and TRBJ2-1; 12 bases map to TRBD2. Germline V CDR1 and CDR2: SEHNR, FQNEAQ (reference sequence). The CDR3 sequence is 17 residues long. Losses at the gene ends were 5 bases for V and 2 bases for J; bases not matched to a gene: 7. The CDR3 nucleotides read TGTGCCAGCAGCCGCCAGACTAGCGGGAGCACCTACAATGAGCAGTTCTTC. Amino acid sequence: CASSRQTSGSTYNEQFF.

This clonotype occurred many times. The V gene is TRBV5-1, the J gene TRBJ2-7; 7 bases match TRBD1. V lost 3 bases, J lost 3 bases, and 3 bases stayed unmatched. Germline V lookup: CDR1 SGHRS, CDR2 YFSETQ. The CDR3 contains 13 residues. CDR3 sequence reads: CASSYRTGYEQYF. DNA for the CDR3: TGCGCCAGCAGCTATAGGACAGGCTACGAGCAGTACTTC. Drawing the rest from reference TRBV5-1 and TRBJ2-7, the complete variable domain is KAGVTQTPRYLIKTRGQQVTLSCSPISGHRSVSWYQQTPGQGLQFLFEYFSETQRNKGNFPGRFSGRQFSNSRSEMNVSTLELGDSALYLCASSYRTGYEQYFGPGTRLTVT.

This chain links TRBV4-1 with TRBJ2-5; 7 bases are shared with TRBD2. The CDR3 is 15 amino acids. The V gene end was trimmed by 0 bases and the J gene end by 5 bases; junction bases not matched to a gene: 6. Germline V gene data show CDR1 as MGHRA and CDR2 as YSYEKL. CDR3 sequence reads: CASSQDRGSGETQYF. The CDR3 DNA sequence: TGCGCCAGCAGCCAAGATCGCGGGAGTGGCGAGACCCAGTACTTC.

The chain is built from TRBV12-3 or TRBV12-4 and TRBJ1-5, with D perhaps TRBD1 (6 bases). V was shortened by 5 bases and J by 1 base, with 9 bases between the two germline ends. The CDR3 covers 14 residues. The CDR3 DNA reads TGTGCCAGCAGTGCTACAGGGAGCAATCAGCCCCAGCATTTT. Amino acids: CASSATGSNQPQHF.

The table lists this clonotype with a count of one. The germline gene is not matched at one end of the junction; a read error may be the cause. As DNA, the CDR3 is TGTGCCAGCAGTCTCTCCCAGGGGAGGGCTGAAGCTTACTTT. It yields the protein CASSLSQGRAEAYF. The V gene is TRBV28, the J gene TRBJ1-1; TRBD1 is a possible D gene (6 bases). The CDR3 is 14 residues long. The V gene's germline CDR1 is MDHEN and CDR2 SYDVKM.

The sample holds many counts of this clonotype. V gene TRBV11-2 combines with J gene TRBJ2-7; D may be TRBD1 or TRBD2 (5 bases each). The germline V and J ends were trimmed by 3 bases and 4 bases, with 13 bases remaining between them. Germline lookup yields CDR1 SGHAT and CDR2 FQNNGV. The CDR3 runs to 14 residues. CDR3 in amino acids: CASSFRGPNYEQYF. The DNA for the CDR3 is TGTGCCAGCAGCTTCCGGGGACCCAATTACGAGCAGTACTTC.

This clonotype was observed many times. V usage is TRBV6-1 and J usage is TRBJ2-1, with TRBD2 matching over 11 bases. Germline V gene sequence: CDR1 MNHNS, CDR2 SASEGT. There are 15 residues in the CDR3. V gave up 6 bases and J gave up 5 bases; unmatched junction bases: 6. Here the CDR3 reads CASRITSGSHNEQFF. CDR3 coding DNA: TGTGCCAGCAGGATTACTAGCGGGAGTCACAATGAGCAGTTCTTC.

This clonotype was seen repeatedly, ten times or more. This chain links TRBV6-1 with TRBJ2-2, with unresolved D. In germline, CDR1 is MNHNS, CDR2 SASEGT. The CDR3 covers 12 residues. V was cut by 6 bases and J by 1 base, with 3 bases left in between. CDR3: CASRRNTGELFF. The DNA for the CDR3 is TGTGCCAGCAGAAGGAACACCGGGGAGCTGTTTTTT.